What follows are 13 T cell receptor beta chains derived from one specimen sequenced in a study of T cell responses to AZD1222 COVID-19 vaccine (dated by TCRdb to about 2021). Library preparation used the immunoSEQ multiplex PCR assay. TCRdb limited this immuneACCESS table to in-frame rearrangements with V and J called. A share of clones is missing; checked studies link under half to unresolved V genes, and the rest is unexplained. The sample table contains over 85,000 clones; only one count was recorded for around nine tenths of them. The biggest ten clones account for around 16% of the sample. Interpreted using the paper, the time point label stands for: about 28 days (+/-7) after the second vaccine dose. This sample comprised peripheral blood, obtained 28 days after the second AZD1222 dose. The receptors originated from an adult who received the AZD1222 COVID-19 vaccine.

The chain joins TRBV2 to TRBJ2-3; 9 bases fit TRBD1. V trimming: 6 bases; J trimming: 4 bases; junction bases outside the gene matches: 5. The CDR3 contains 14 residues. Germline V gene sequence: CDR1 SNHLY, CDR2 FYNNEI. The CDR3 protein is CASRDRGYADTQYF. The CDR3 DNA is TGTGCCAGCAGGGACAGGGGTTACGCAGATACGCAGTATTTT.

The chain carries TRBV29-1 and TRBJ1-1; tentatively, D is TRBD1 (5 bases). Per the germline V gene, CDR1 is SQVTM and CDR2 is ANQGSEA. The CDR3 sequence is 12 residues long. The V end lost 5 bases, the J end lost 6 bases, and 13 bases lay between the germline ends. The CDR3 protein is CSVRGPGPEAFF. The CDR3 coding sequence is TGCAGCGTTCGAGGGCCAGGGCCTGAAGCTTTCTTT.

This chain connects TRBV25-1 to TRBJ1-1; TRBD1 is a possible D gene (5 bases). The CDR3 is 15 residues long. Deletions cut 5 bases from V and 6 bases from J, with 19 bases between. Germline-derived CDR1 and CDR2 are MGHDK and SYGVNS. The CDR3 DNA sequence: TGTGCCAGCAGTCCCGCCATCACAGGCCTCCCTGAAGCTTTCTTT. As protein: CASSPAITGLPEAFF.

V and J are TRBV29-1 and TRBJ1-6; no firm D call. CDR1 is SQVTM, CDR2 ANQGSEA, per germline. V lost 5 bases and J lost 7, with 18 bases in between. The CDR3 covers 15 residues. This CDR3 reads CSVPDWFRANSPLHF. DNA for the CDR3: TGCAGCGTTCCCGATTGGTTCAGAGCGAATTCACCCCTCCACTTT.

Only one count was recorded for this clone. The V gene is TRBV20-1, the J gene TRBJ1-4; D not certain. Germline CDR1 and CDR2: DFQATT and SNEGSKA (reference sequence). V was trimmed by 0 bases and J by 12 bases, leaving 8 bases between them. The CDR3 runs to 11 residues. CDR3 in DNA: TGCAGTGCTAGAGAGGGATATCAACTGTTTTTT. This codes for CSAREGYQLFF.

The CDR3 spells CASSSRGQGDEQYF. CDR3 bases: TGTGCCAGCAGCTCCCGCGGACAGGGCGACGAGCAGTACTTC. This chain links TRBV13 with TRBJ2-7; TRBD1 agrees at 8 bases. Germline V gives CDR1 PRHDT, CDR2 FYEKMQ (reference sequence). The CDR3 runs to 14 residues. V trimming: 4 bases; J trimming: 5 bases; junction bases outside the gene matches: 7.

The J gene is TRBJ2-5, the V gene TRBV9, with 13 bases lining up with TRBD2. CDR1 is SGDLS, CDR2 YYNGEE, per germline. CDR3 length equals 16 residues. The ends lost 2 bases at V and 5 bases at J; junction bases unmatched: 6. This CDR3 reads CASSVGTSGTGETQYF. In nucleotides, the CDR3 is TGTGCCAGCAGCGTGGGGACTAGCGGGACGGGGGAGACCCAGTACTTC.

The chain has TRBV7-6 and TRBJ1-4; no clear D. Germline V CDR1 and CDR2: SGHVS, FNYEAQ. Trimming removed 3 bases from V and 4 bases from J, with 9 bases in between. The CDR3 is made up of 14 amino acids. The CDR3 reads CASSLTSLNEKLFF. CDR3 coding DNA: TGTGCCAGCAGCTTGACAAGCCTTAATGAAAAACTGTTTTTT. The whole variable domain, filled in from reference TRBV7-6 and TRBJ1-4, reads GAGVSQSPRYKVTKRGQDVALRCDPISGHVSLYWYRQALGQGPEFLTYFNYEAQQDKSGLPNDRFSAERPEGSISTLTIQRTEQRDSAMYRCASSLTSLNEKLFFGSGTQLSVL.

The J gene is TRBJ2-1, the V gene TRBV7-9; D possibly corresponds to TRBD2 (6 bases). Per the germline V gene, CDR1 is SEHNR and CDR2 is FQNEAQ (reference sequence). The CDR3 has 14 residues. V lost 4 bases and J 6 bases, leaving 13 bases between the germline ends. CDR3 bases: TGTGCCAGCAGCTCCCCGGAGGGCGGCAATGAGCAGTTCTTC. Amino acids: CASSSPEGGNEQFF. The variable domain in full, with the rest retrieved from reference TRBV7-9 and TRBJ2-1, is DTGVSQNPRHKITKRGQNVTFRCDPISEHNRLYWYRQTLGQGPEFLTYFQNEAQLEKSRLLSDRFSAERPKGSFSTLEIQRTEQGDSAMYLCASSSPEGGNEQFFGPGTRLTVL.

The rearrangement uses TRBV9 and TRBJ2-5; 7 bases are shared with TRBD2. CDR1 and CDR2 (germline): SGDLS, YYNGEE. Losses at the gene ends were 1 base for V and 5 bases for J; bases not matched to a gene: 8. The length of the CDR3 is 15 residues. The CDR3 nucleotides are TGTGCCAGCAGCGTATCCCCTGGGCGGGGGGAGACCCAGTACTTC. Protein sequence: CASSVSPGRGETQYF. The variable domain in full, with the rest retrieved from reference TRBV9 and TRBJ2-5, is DSGVTQTPKHLITATGQRVTLRCSPRSGDLSVYWYQQSLDQGLQFLIQYYNGEERAKGNILERFSAQQFPDLHSELNLSSLELGDSALYFCASSVSPGRGETQYFGPGTRLLVL.

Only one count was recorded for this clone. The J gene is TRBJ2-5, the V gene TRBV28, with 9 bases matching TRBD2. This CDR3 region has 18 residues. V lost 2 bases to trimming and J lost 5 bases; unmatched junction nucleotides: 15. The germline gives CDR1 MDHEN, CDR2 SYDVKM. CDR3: CASSLTLGAGGTRETQYF. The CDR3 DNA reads TGTGCCAGCAGTTTAACCCTTGGAGCGGGAGGCACCCGGGAGACCCAGTACTTC.

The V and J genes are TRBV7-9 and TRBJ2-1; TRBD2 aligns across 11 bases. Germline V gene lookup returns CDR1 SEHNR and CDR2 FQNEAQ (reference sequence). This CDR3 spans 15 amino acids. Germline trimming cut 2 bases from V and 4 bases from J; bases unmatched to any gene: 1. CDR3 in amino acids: CASSLRLAGYNEQFF. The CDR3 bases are TGTGCCAGCAGCTTAAGACTAGCGGGATACAATGAGCAGTTCTTC.

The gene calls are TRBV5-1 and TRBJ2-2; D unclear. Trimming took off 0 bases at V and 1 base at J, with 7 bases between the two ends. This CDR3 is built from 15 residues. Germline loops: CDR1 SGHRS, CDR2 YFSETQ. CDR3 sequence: CASSLGVRNTGELFF. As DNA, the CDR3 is TGCGCCAGCAGCTTGGGTGTCAGGAACACCGGGGAGCTGTTTTTT.